This is a list of T cell receptor beta chains from one sample in a study of blood T cell repertoires in COVID-19. Profiling relied on immunoSEQ multiplex PCR, and the TCRdb table lists in-frame clones only, not all of them. The sample has under 200,000 clones; approximately 91% are singletons. The sequenced sample was peripheral blood. The receptors originated from a man aged 18 to 30 with active or convalescent COVID-19. The CDR3 runs from the conserved cysteine through the conserved F or W. The D gene is left open where the match is weak. Size tells how often a clone was seen (once, few, many) or the class of an expanded clone, and some rows leave it out.

D | size | J | V | CDR3 | DNA
- | once | TRBJ2-7 | TRBV18 | CASSPPMADYEQYF | TGTGCCAGCTCACCACCAATGGCGGACTACGAGCAGTACTTC
- | few | TRBJ2-5 | TRBV6-1 | CASSEMGGPRETQYF | TGTGCCAGCAGTGAAATGGGGGGGCCGCGAGAGACCCAGTACTTC
- | - | TRBJ1-2 | TRBV25-1 | CASSELARNYGYTF | TGTGCCAGCAGTGAACTCGCCAGAAACTATGGCTACACCTTC
TRBD2 | - | TRBJ2-1 | TRBV7-3 | CASGLGGRGYNEQFF | TGTGCCAGCGGGTTAGGCGGGAGGGGCTACAATGAGCAGTTCTTC
TRBD1 | - | TRBJ2-3 | TRBV19 | CASSSPGQGTDTQYF | TGTGCCAGTAGTTCTCCGGGACAGGGCACAGATACGCAGTATTTT
- | - | TRBJ2-3 | TRBV7-2 | CASSPDFDTQYF | TGTGCCAGCAGTCCTGACTTTGATACGCAGTATTTT
- | - | TRBJ2-4 | TRBV15 | CATSRDLEVIQYF | TGTGCCACCAGCAGAGATCTCGAGGTCATTCAGTACTTC
TRBD2 | once | TRBJ2-1 | TRBV5-6 | CASSGTSGNVNEQFF | TGTGCCAGCAGCGGGACTAGCGGGAATGTGAATGAGCAGTTCTTC
- | - | TRBJ1-5 | TRBV27 | CASSSTRGNQPQHF | TGTGCCAGCAGTTCCACGAGGGGCAATCAGCCCCAGCATTTT
TRBD1 | - | TRBJ1-2 | TRBV19 | CASSTSNRDRGYYGYTF | TGTGCCAGTAGTACCTCAAACCGGGACAGAGGATACTATGGCTACACCTTC
TRBD2 | - | TRBJ2-3 | TRBV7-2 | CASSLRRRLAGRTTDTQYF | TGTGCCAGCAGCTTAAGACGGAGACTAGCGGGGCGAACCACAGATACGCAGTATTTT
TRBD2 | - | TRBJ2-3 | TRBV4-1 | CASSELAGVGTDTQYF | TGCGCCAGCAGCGAACTAGCGGGAGTAGGCACAGATACGCAGTATTTT
- | - | TRBJ2-1 | TRBV5-1 | CASSLGQGVSYNEQFF | TGCGCCAGCAGCTTGGGGCAGGGTGTCTCCTACAATGAGCAGTTCTTC
TRBD1 | - | TRBJ2-3 | TRBV6-4 | CASSEQGASTDTQYF | TGTGCCAGCAGTGAACAGGGGGCTAGCACAGATACGCAGTATTTT
TRBD1 | - | TRBJ2-3 | TRBV5-1 | CASSLEQGAGTQYF | TGCGCCAGCAGCTTGGAACAGGGGGCGGGTACGCAGTATTTT
TRBD1 | - | TRBJ1-2 | TRBV30 | CAWSIGQGLYGYTF | TGTGCCTGGAGTATCGGACAGGGACTATATGGCTACACCTTC
TRBD2 | - | TRBJ2-3 | TRBV2 | CASSELASGTADTQYF | TGTGCCAGCAGTGAATTAGCTAGCGGGACCGCAGATACGCAGTATTTT
- | - | TRBJ1-5 | TRBV6-5 | CAGGRGFDQPQHF | TGTGCCGGGGGGAGGGGGTTCGATCAGCCCCAGCATTTT
TRBD2 | medium-sized | TRBJ2-7 | TRBV2 | CASSDVPSGRAGYEQYF | TGTGCCAGCAGTGATGTGCCCAGCGGGAGGGCCGGGTACGAGCAGTACTTC
TRBD2 | - | TRBJ2-2 | TRBV5-4 | CASSLFLAGNTGELFF | TGTGCCAGCAGCTTGTTTCTAGCGGGGAACACCGGGGAGCTGTTTTTT
- | once | TRBJ1-2 | TRBV21-1 | CASSRGTGGCDYGYTF | TGTGCCAGCAGCAGAGGGACAGGGGGTTGCGACTATGGCTACACCTTC
- | - | TRBJ1-3 | TRBV5-1 | CASSPPTDFENTIYF | TGCGCCAGCAGCCCACCGACGGACTTCGAAAACACCATATATTTT